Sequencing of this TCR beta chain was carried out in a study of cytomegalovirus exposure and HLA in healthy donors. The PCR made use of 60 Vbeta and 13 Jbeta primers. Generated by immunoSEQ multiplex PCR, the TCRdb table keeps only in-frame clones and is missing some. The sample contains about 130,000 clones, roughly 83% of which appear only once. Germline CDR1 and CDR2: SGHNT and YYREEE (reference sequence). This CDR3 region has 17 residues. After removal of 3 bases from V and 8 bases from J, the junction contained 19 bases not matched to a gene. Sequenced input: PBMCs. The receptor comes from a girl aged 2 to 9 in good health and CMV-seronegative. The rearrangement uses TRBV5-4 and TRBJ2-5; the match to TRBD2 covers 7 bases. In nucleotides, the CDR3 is TGTGCCAGCAGCTCTAAAAAAAGCAGCGGGGTAGAAGGTACCCAGTACTTC. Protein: CASSSKKSSGVEGTQYF.